This is a list of T cell receptor beta chains from one sample in a study of T cells in Graves' hyperthyroidism and ophthalmopathy. MiXCR was run by TCRdb on the multiplex PCR reads, yielding one entry per CDR3 protein. The data show over 650,000 distinct CDR3 sequences, with roughly 17% seen just once and around 7.7% held by the top ten. Sequencing was done on a sample of blood. The receptors shown here come from a man between 18 and 29 years old with Graves' hyperthyroidism. Each CDR3 is given with its conserved first and last residue. D genes are given only for firm matches. Part of the rows lack a size; the others show once, few, many or a class for expanded clones.

V	J	size	D	DNA	CDR3
TRBV20-1	TRBJ2-1	few	.	TGCAGTGCCGGAGACGAGAGCTCCTACAATGAGCAGTTCTTC	CSAGDESSYNEQFF
TRBV12-3/TRBV12-4	TRBJ2-1	many	TRBD1	TGTGCCAGCAGTTCAACAGGGGTCCCCAATGAGCAGTTCTTC	CASSSTGVPNEQFF
TRBV20-1	TRBJ2-1	few	.	TGCAGTGCTAGAGCCATCTACAATGAGCAGTTCTTC	CSARAIYNEQFF
TRBV3-1	TRBJ1-2	.	TRBD1	TGTGCCAGCAGCCGTCTAGCCGGGACAGGGGCCGGCTATGGCTACACCTTC	CASSRLAGTGAGYGYTF
TRBV28	TRBJ2-7	many	.	TGTGCCAGCAGCTCAGATCGGGGGCGTTACTACGAGCAGTACTTC	CASSSDRGRYYEQYF
TRBV27	TRBJ1-5	many	TRBD1	TGTGCCAGCAGTTTATCGGGGGGGACAGAATATAGCAATCAGCCCCAGCATTTT	CASSLSGGTEYSNQPQHF
TRBV28	TRBJ2-3	many	.	TGTGCCAGCAGTTTTAGGGACGGGACGCAGTATTTT	CASSFRDGTQYF
TRBV3-1	TRBJ2-1	few	.	TGTGCCAGCAGCCCGAGGACTCGGGGGATTCGTTACAATGAGCAGTTCTTC	CASSPRTRGIRYNEQFF
TRBV2	TRBJ2-2	.	TRBD2	TGTGCCAGCAGGTCTAGCGGGAGCTTCACCGGGGAGCTGTTTTTT	CASRSSGSFTGELFF
TRBV18	TRBJ1-1	.	.	TGTGCCAGCTCACCGTCAGGGAGGGGTGGGGCTGAAGCTTTCTTT	CASSPSGRGGAEAFF
TRBV28	TRBJ2-7	many	.	TGTGCCAGCAGTTTCCCTAGGGACGGCCCCTACGAGCAGTACTTC	CASSFPRDGPYEQYF
TRBV5-1	TRBJ2-2	.	.	TGCGCCAGCAGCTTCTCAGGGTTCCAAACCGGGGAGCTGTTTTTT	CASSFSGFQTGELFF
TRBV29-1	TRBJ2-2	.	TRBD1	TGCAGCGTTCAGGGGGCGCTAAACACCGGGGAGCTGTTTTTT	CSVQGALNTGELFF
TRBV30	TRBJ1-5	many	.	TGTGCCTGGAGCCGACAGCGCAATCAGCCCCAGCATTTT	CAWSRQRNQPQHF
TRBV12-3/TRBV12-4	TRBJ2-7	many	.	TGTGCCAGCAGTCCCAGTATATACCTACCCAGCTACGAGCAGTACTTC	CASSPSIYLPSYEQYF
TRBV12-3/TRBV12-4	TRBJ2-1	many	TRBD2	TGTGCCAGCAGCCTCCCCGGCGGGAGGGGTGAGCAGTTCTTC	CASSLPGGRGEQFF
TRBV30	TRBJ2-4	.	.	TGTGCCTGGACCCTTAGGTTTGCCAAAAACATTCAGTACTTC	CAWTLRFAKNIQYF
TRBV28	TRBJ1-5	.	.	TGTGCCAGCACCCGCGGGAATCAGCCCCAGCATTTT	CASTRGNQPQHF
TRBV6-1	TRBJ1-4	few	TRBD1	TGTGCCAGCAGTTATTTGACAGGGAGTCGTGAAAAACTGTTTTTT	CASSYLTGSREKLFF
TRBV18	TRBJ2-6	.	.	TGTGCCAGCTCCCTACCAGGCATCGGGGCCAACGTCCTGACTTTC	CASSLPGIGANVLTF
TRBV7-9	TRBJ2-1	.	.	TGTGCCAGCAGCTTAGCGAAGGGTGACGGGGGTGAGCAGTTCTTC	CASSLAKGDGGEQFF
TRBV5-6	TRBJ1-1	many	.	TGTGCCAGCAGCTTGGGCCCCCCGAAAGGGGCGACTGAAGCTTTCTTT	CASSLGPPKGATEAFF
TRBV25-1	TRBJ2-3	.	TRBD2	TGTGCCAGCAGTGTTCCGGGACTAGGGGGGACAGATACGCAGTATTTT	CASSVPGLGGTDTQYF
TRBV11-2	TRBJ1-1	many	TRBD1	TGTGCCAGCAGGACTGACAGGGGGCGTATGGACACTGAAGCTTTCTTT	CASRTDRGRMDTEAFF
TRBV20-1	TRBJ2-1	many	TRBD2	TGCAGTGCTGGACTAGCGGGAGGCCCGAATGAGCAGTTCTTC	CSAGLAGGPNEQFF
TRBV7-9	TRBJ2-7	.	TRBD2	TGTGCCAGCAGCACCTCGGGGGGGCAAGGCGAGCAGTACTTC	CASSTSGGQGEQYF
TRBV29-1	TRBJ2-7	.	TRBD1	TGCAGCGTTGAACTCCGGGACAGGGGATTTTACGAGCAGTACTTC	CSVELRDRGFYEQYF
TRBV27	TRBJ2-3	many	TRBD2	TGTGCCAGCGGGTATTTTGGCGGGAGGTTTCGGACAGATACGCAGTATTTT	CASGYFGGRFRTDTQYF
TRBV4-1	TRBJ1-4	.	.	TGCGCCAGCAGCCAAGGGGGGAATGGTGAAAAACTGTTTTTT	CASSQGGNGEKLFF
TRBV7-9	TRBJ2-1	.	.	TGTGCCAGCAGCTTAGCTGGTGGGGTGGCAGACTTTTACAATGAGCAGTTCTTC	CASSLAGGVADFYNEQFF
TRBV4-3	TRBJ2-1	few	TRBD1	TGCGCCAGCAGCCTCATCCGGGACAGGGGAGGCAATGAGCAGTTCTTC	CASSLIRDRGGNEQFF
TRBV7-8	TRBJ1-5	many	.	TGTGCCAGCAGCTTAGGGGACGGGGGGAATCAGCCCCAGCATTTT	CASSLGDGGNQPQHF
TRBV9	TRBJ2-1	many	.	TGTGCCAGCAGGATATACTCGACGGGCGATGAGCAGTTCTTC	CASRIYSTGDEQFF
TRBV19	TRBJ2-3	few	.	TGTGCCAGTAGTATTTCGGGGTCCTTGGCAGATACGCAGTATTTT	CASSISGSLADTQYF
TRBV28	TRBJ2-3	.	TRBD2	TGTGCCAGCAGTTTTGAACTAGCGGGAGTTGACACAGATACGCAGTATTTT	CASSFELAGVDTDTQYF
TRBV28	TRBJ2-7	many	TRBD2	TGTGCCACCCGGGGGGGACTAGAGTACGAGCAGTACTTC	CATRGGLEYEQYF
TRBV12-3/TRBV12-4	TRBJ2-3	.	TRBD2	TGTGCCAGCAGTACGGGACTAGCGGGAGCGGAAGATACGCAGTATTTT	CASSTGLAGAEDTQYF
TRBV5-8	TRBJ2-7	many	.	TGTGCCAGCAGCTTGGGATCGGGGGACCCCTACGAGCAGTACTTC	CASSLGSGDPYEQYF
TRBV12-3/TRBV12-4	TRBJ2-3	many	.	TGTGCCAGCAGACAAAGGGCACGAACTGGCACAGATACGCAGTATTTT	CASRQRARTGTDTQYF
TRBV19	TRBJ2-7	.	.	TGTGCCAGTAGTATACTCGGCAAAGGGTACGAGCAGTACTTC	CASSILGKGYEQYF